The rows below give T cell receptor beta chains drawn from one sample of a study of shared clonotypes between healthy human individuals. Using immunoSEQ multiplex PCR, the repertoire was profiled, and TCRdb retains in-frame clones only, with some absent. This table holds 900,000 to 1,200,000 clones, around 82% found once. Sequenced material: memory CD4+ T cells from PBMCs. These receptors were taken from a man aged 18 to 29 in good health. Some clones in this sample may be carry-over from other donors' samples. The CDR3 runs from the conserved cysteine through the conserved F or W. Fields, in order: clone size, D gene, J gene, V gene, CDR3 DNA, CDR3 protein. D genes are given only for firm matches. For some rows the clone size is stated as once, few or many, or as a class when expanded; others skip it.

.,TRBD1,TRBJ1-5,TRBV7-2,TGTGCCAGCAGCCCCCACGGAGGCAGGGGGGACCAGCCCCAGCATTTT,CASSPHGGRGDQPQHF
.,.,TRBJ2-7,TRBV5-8,TGTGCCAGCAGCTTTCGAGCCTCCGGTCAGCAGTACTTC,CASSFRASGQQYF
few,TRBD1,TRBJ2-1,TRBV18,TGTGCCAGCTCGCCAGGACAGGGCTACAATGAGCAGTTCTTC,CASSPGQGYNEQFF
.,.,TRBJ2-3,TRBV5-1,TGCGCCAGCAGCCCAGGAGGGGCAGATACGCAGTATTTT,CASSPGGADTQYF
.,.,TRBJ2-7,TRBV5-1,TGCGCCAGCAGCCGGGACGGATCCTACGAGCAGTACTTC,CASSRDGSYEQYF
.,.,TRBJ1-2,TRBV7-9,TGTGCCAGCAGCTTAGACACGAAGGGGGGCTACACCTTC,CASSLDTKGGYTF
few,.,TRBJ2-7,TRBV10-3,TGTGCCATCAGTGAGTCTTCCTACGAGCAGTACTTC,CAISESSYEQYF
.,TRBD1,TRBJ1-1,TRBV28,TGTGCCAGCAGAGATAACAGGGGAAAAGCTTTCTTT,CASRDNRGKAFF
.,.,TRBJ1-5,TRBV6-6,TGTGCCAGCAGAACGGGGGGCGGCAATCAGCCCCAGCATTTT,CASRTGGGNQPQHF
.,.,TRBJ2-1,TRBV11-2,TGTGCCAGCAGCCCGACGAGGGGGTCGTACAATGAGCAGTTCTTC,CASSPTRGSYNEQFF
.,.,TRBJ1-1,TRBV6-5,TGTGCCAGCAGTTACTCACCGGGAAAGGGCACTGAAGCTTTCTTT,CASSYSPGKGTEAFF
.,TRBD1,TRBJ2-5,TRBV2,TGTGCCAGCAGTGAAGCGCTTGGCAGGGGGGAGACCCAGTACTTC,CASSEALGRGETQYF
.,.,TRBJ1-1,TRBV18,TGTGCCAGCTCACCACCGGGCGGGAGAGGGAACACTGAAGCTTTCTTT,CASSPPGGRGNTEAFF
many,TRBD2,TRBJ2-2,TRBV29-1,TGCAGCGCAACTAGCGGGAGCTCGAACACCGGGGAGCTGTTTTTT,CSATSGSSNTGELFF
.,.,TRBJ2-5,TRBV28,TGTGCCAGCAGTTTTCTAGAGACCCAGTACTTC,CASSFLETQYF
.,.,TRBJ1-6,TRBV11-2,TGTGCCAGCAGGGGCCAGGCGGAGTCACCCCTCCACTTT,CASRGQAESPLHF
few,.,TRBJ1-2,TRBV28,TGTGCCAGCAGTTTATATGGTGATGGCTACACCTTC,CASSLYGDGYTF